The entry that follows covers one TCR beta chain sequence. Its antigen is undetermined. TCRdb reprocessed the RT-PCR reads via MiXCR and lists one record per CDR3 protein. In the table there are under 950,000 distinct CDR3 sequences, 20% to 25% of which are singletons. These data are taken from a study of response to subunit inactivated influenza vaccine. Overall study findings and caveats: Each seasonal influenza vaccination, the authors suggested, recruits few new T cells.

With V trimmed by 9 bases and J by 4 bases, 11 bases remained unmatched. The CDR3 consists of 15 residues. Looked up from germline, CDR1 is MNHEY and CDR2 is SVGEGT. The chain employs TRBV6-2 or TRBV6-3 and TRBJ2-5; 10 nucleotides align to TRBD2. The sequence derives from a man aged 50 or older who received an inactivated influenza vaccine. The sample was PBMCs from blood, taken 5 to 6 days after vaccination. The CDR3 loop is CASKNSGRSLETQYF. CDR3 nucleotide sequence: TGTGCCAGTAAGAATAGCGGGAGGTCTCTAGAGACCCAGTACTTC.